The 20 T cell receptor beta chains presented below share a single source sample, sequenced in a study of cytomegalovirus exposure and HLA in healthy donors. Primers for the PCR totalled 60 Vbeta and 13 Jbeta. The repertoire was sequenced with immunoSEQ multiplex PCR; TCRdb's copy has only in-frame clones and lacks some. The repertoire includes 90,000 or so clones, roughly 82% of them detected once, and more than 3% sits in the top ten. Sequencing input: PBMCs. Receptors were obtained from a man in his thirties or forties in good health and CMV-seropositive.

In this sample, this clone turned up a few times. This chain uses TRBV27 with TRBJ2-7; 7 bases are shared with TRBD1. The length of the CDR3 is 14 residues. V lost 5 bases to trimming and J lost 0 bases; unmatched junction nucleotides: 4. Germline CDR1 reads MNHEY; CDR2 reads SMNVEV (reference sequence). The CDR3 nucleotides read TGTGCCAGCAGTCGACAGGGCGACTCCTACGAGCAGTACTTC. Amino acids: CASSRQGDSYEQYF.

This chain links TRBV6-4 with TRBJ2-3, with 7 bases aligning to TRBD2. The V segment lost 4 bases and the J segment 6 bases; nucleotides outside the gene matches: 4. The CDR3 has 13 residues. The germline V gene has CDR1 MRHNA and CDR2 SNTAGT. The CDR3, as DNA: TGTGCCAGCAGTGTGGACGGGGGGGATACGCAGTATTTT. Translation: CASSVDGGDTQYF.

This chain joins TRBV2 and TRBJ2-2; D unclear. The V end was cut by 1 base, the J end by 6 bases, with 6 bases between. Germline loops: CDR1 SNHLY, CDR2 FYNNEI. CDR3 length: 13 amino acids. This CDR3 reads CASSEVGSGELFF. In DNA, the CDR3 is TGTGCCAGCAGTGAAGTCGGGTCCGGGGAGCTGTTTTTT.

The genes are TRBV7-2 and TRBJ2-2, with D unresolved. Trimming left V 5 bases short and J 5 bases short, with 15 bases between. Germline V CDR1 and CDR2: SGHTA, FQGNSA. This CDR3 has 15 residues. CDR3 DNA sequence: TGTGCCAGCAGCCCCCCTGTTACGCTAACCGGGGAGCTGTTTTTT. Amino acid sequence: CASSPPVTLTGELFF.

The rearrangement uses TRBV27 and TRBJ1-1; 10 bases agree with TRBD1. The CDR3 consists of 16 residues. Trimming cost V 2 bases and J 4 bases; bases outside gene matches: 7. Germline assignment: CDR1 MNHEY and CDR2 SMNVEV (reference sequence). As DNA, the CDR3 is TGTGCCAGCAGTTTAGTTAGAGGGACAGGGGTCACTGAAGCTTTCTTT. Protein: CASSLVRGTGVTEAFF.

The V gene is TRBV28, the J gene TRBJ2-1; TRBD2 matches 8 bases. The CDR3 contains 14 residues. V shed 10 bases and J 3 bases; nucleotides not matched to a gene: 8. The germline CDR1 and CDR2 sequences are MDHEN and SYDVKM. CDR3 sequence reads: CATGASGSYNEQFF. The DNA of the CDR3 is TGTGCCACCGGCGCGAGCGGGAGCTACAATGAGCAGTTCTTC. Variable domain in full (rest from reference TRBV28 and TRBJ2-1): DVKVTQSSRYLVKRTGEKVFLECVQDMDHENMFWYRQDPGLGLRLIYFSYDVKMKEKGDIPEGYSVSREKKERFSLILESASTNQTSMYLCATGASGSYNEQFFGPGTRLTVL.

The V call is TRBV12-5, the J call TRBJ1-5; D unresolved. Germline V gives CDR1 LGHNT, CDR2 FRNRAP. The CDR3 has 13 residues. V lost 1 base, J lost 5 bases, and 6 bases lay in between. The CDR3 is CASGLGQDQPQHF. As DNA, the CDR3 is TGTGCTAGTGGTTTGGGTCAGGATCAGCCCCAGCATTTT.

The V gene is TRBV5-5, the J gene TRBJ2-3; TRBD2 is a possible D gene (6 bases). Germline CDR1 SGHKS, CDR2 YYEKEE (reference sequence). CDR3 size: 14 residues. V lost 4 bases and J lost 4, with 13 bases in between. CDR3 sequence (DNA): TGTGCCAGCAGCCCGGGGGTTAGCTCAGATACGCAGTATTTT. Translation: CASSPGVSSDTQYF.

The CDR3 is CASSTGQGEPRNTIYF. DNA for the CDR3: TGTGCCAGCAGCACGGGACAGGGGGAGCCTCGAAACACCATATATTTT. J is TRBJ1-3 and V is TRBV7-9, with 11 positions matching TRBD1. Germline assignment: CDR1 SEHNR and CDR2 FQNEAQ (reference sequence). The CDR3 sequence is 16 residues long. V gave up 5 bases and J gave up 5 bases; unmatched junction bases: 8.

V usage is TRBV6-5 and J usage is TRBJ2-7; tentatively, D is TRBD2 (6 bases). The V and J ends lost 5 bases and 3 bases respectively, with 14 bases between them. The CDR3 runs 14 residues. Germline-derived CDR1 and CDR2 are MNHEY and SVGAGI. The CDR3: CASSGTYNGYEQYF. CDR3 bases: TGTGCCAGCAGTGGGACTTATAACGGCTACGAGCAGTACTTC.

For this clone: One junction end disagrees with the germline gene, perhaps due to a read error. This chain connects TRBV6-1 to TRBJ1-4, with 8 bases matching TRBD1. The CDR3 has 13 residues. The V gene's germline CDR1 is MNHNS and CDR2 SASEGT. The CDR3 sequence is CASSEGQGVKLFF. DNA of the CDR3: TGTGCCAGCAGCGAAGGACAGGGTGTGAAACTGTTTTTT.

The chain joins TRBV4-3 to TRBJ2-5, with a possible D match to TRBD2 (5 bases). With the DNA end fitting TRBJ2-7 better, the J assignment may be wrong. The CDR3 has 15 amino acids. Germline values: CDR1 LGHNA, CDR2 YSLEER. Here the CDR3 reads CASSQERDRFYEQYF. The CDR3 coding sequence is TGCGCCAGCAGCCAAGAACGGGATCGATTTTACGAGCAGTACTTC.

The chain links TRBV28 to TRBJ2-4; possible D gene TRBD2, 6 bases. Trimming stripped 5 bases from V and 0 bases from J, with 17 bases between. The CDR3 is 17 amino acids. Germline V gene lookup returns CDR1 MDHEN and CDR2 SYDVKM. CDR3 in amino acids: CASSLPFTGVAKNIQYF. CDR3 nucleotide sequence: TGTGCCAGCAGTCTTCCTTTTACGGGGGTAGCCAAAAACATTCAGTACTTC.

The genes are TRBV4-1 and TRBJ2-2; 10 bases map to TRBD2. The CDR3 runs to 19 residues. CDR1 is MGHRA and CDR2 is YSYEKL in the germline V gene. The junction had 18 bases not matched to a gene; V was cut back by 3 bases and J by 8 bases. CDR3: CASSHSLRAAGGHPGELFF. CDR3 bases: TGCGCCAGCAGCCACTCCCTACGAGCAGCGGGAGGGCACCCGGGGGAGCTGTTTTTT.

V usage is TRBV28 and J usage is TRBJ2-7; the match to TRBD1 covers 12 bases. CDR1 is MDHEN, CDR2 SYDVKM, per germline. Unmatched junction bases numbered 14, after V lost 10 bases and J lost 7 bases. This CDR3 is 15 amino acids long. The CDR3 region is CAIARRGQGAREQYF. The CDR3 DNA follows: TGTGCCATCGCCAGGCGGGGACAGGGGGCAAGGGAGCAGTACTTC.

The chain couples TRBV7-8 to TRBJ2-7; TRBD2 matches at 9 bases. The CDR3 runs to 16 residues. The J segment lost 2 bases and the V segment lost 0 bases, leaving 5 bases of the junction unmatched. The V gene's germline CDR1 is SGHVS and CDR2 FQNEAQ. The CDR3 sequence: CASSLARLAGTYEQYF. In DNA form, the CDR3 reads TGTGCCAGCAGCTTAGCGAGGCTAGCGGGGACCTACGAGCAGTACTTC.

CDR3 sequence reads: CASSLGISGVEQFF. The CDR3 DNA is TGTGCCAGCAGCTTGGGTATATCAGGGGTCGAGCAGTTCTTC. The chain couples TRBV5-4 to TRBJ2-1, with D possibly matching TRBD1 (6 bases). The germline CDR1 and CDR2 sequences are SGHNT and YYREEE (reference sequence). V lost 0 bases and J 10 bases, leaving 14 bases between the germline ends. The CDR3 is 14 amino acids.

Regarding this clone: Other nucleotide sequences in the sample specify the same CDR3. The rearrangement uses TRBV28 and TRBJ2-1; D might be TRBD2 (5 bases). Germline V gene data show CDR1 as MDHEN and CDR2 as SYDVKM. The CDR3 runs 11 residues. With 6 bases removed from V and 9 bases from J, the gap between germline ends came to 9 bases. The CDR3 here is CASRRAVEQFF. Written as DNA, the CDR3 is TGTGCCAGCAGGAGGGCAGTTGAGCAGTTCTTC.

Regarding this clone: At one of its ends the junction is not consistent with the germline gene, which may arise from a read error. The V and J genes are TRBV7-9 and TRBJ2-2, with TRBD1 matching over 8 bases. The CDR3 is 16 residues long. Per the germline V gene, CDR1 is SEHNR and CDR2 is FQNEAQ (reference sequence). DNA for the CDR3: TGTTCCAGCAGCGACCGGGGACAGGAGAACACCGGGGAGCTGTTTTTT. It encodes CSSSDRGQENTGELFF.

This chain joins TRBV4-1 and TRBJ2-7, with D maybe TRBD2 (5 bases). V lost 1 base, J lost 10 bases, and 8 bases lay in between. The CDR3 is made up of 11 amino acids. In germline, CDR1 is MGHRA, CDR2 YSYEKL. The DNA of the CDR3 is TGCGCCAGCAGCCAAGCCGGGGTACAGTACTTC. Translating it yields CASSQAGVQYF.